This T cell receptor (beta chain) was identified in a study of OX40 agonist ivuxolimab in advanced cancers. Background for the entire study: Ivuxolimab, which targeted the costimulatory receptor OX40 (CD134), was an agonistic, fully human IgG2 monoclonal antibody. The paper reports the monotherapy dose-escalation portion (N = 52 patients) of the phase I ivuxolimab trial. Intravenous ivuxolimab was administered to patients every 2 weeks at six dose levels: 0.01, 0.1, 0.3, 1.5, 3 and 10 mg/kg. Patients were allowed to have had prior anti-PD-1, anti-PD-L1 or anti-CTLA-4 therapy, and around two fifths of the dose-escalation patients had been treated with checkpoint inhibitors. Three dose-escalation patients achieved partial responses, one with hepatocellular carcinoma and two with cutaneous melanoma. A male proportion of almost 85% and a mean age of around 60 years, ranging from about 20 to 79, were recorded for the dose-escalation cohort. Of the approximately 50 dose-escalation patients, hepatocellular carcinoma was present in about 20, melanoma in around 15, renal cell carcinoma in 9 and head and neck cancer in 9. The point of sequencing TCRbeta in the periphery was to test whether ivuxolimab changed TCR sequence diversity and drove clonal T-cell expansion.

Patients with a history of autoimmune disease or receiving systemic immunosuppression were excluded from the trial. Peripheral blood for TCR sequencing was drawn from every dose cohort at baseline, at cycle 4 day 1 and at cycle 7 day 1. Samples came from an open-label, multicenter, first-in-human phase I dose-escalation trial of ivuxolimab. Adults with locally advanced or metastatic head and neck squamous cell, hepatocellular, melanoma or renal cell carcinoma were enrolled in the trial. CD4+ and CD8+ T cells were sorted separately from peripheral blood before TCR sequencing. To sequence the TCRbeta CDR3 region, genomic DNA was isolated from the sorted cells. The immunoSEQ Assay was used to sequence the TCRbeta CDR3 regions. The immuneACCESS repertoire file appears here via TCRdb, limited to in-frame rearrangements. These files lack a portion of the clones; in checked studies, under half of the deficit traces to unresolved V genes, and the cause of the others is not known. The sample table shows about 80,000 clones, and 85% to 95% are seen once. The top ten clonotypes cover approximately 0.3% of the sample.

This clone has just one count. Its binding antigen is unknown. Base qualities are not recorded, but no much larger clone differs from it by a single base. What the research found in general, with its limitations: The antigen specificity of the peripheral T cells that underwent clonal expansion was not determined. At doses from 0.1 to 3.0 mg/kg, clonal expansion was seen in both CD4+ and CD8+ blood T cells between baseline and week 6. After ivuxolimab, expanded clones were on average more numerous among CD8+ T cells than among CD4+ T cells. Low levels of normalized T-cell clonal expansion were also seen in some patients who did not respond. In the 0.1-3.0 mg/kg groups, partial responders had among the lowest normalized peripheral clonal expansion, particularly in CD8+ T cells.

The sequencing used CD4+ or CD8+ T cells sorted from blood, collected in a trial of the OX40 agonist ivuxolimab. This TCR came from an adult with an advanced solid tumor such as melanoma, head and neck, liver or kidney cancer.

The CDR3: CASSDIRSSYNSPLHF. The DNA sequence is given as TGTGCCAGCAGCGACATTCGGAGCTCCTATAATTCACCCCTCCACTTT. The rearrangement joined TRBV5-6 to TRBJ1-6, with no confident D gene call. Reading from cysteine to phenylalanine, the CDR3 counts 16 amino acids. The retained sequence is limited to the CDR3, 48 bases, with the frame set at the first base. Cut back by 4 bases and 0 bases, the V and J ends lie 11 bases apart. Per the germline V gene, SGHDT is the CDR1 and YYEEEE is the CDR2.